Each of the 10 T cell receptor beta chains below was sequenced from the same sample in a study of PD-1 blockade in classical Hodgkin lymphoma. Libraries were prepared by immunoSEQ multiplex PCR; TCRdb keeps only in-frame clonotypes and omits some of them. The sample consists of some 62,000 clones, about 91% of them appearing once. No patient escaped relapse after autologous stem cell transplantation, and brentuximab vedotin exposure varied. The source was peripheral blood mononuclear cells (PBMCs), collected at baseline. These receptors were obtained from a human donor with classical Hodgkin lymphoma.

The V gene is TRBV7-2, the J gene TRBJ1-1; D call uncertain. V was trimmed by 1 base and J by 1 base, leaving 7 bases between them. Germline CDR1 and CDR2: SGHTA and FQGNSA. The CDR3 length is 14 residues. As DNA, the CDR3 is TGTGCCAGCAGCTTAGTAGGGCAGAACACTGAAGCTTTCTTT. Encoded protein: CASSLVGQNTEAFF.

This clone was recorded once. The gene calls are TRBV6-5 and TRBJ2-2; TRBD1 aligns across 7 bases. Germline trimming cut 6 bases from V and 4 bases from J; bases unmatched to any gene: 8. From germline, CDR1 is MNHEY and CDR2 SVGAGI. The CDR3 totals 15 residues. In DNA, the CDR3 is TGTGCCAGCAGCATCGGGACAGTTACCACCGGGGAGCTGTTTTTT. Translated: CASSIGTVTTGELFF.

This rearrangement joins TRBV2 to TRBJ2-2; D may be TRBD1 (5 bases). The V and J ends lost 3 bases and 6 bases respectively, with 11 bases between them. The CDR3 contains 14 residues. Per germline, CDR1 SNHLY and CDR2 FYNNEI. The CDR3 nucleotides are TGTGCCAGCAGTGAGTCCAGCAGGGCCGGGGAGCTGTTTTTT. It translates to CASSESSRAGELFF.

This chain links TRBV30 with TRBJ2-7; TRBD2 matches at 14 bases. The CDR3 extends over 16 amino acids. Trimming took 2 bases from V and 6 from J; bases not matched to a gene: 9. Germline V gene lookup returns CDR1 GTSNPN and CDR2 SVGIG (reference sequence). CDR3 sequence reads: CAWSPKGTSGGSEQYF. The CDR3 region has the DNA TGTGCCTGGAGTCCGAAAGGGACTAGCGGGGGAAGCGAGCAGTACTTC. The complete variable domain, with remaining parts taken from reference TRBV30 and TRBJ2-7, reads SQTIHQWPATLVQPVGSPLSLECTVEGTSNPNLYWYRQAAGRGLQLLFYSVGIGQISSEVPQNLSASRPQDRQFILSSKKLLLSDSGFYLCAWSPKGTSGGSEQYFGPGTRLTVT.

The chain employs TRBV10-2 and TRBJ2-2, with 10 bases lining up with TRBD1. The V segment lost 2 bases and the J segment 4 bases; nucleotides outside the gene matches: 4. This CDR3 has 16 residues. The germline gives CDR1 WSHSY, CDR2 SAAADI. CDR3 region: CASSEGDRGFTGELFF. The CDR3 DNA sequence: TGCGCCAGCAGTGAGGGGGACAGGGGTTTCACCGGGGAGCTGTTTTTT.

This sequence joins TRBV21-1 and TRBJ2-1; the table's D call TRBD2 went unverified against the DNA. TRBV21-1 is labeled a pseudogene. The CDR3 runs to 15 residues. CDR3 residues: CASSIPPGLGVEQFF. The CDR3 nucleotides are TGTGCCAGCAGCATTCCACCGGGACTAGGTGTTGAGCAGTTCTTC.

This clone appeared a few times. The chain recombines TRBV7-7 with TRBJ2-7, with D unresolved. Germline V gene sequence: CDR1 SSHAT, CDR2 FNYEAQ (reference sequence). V was shortened by 2 bases and J by 1 base, with 9 bases between the two germline ends. The CDR3 sequence is 14 residues long. CDR3: CASSLTAASYEQYF. CDR3 DNA sequence: TGTGCCAGCAGCTTAACGGCAGCATCCTACGAGCAGTACTTC.

CDR3 region: CASRRTQGGSYEQYF. In nucleotides, the CDR3 is TGTGCCAGCAGACGGACCCAAGGAGGCTCCTACGAGCAGTACTTC. The V and J genes are TRBV5-5 and TRBJ2-7; D is perhaps TRBD2 (5 bases). The V end lost 5 bases, the J end lost 0 bases, and 15 bases lay between the germline ends. Per the germline V gene, CDR1 is SGHKS and CDR2 is YYEKEE (reference sequence). This CDR3 region has 15 residues.

The J gene is TRBJ2-1, the V gene TRBV7-8; 11 bases match TRBD2. The CDR3 contains 14 residues. The junction had 4 bases not matched to a gene; V was cut back by 2 bases and J by 10 bases. Germline CDR1 and CDR2: SGHVS and FQNEAQ. CDR3 bases: TGTGCCAGCAGCTTACTACTAGCGGGGGAGGAGCAGTTCTTC. This gives the protein CASSLLLAGEEQFF.

The V call is TRBV2, the J call TRBJ1-5; perhaps TRBD1 as D (6 bases). This CDR3 has 15 amino acids. The germline CDR1 and CDR2 sequences are SNHLY and FYNNEI. Deletions cut 6 bases from V and 1 base from J, with 13 bases between. CDR3 in amino acids: CASREGVLSNQPQHF. As DNA, the CDR3 is TGTGCCAGCAGGGAGGGGGTATTGAGCAATCAGCCCCAGCATTTT. The entire variable domain, with the rest obtained from reference TRBV2 and TRBJ1-5, is as follows: EPEVTQTPSHQVTQMGQEVILRCVPISNHLYFYWYRQILGQKVEFLVSFYNNEISEKSEIFDDQFSVERPDGSNFTLKIRSTKLEDSAMYFCASREGVLSNQPQHFGDGTRLSIL.